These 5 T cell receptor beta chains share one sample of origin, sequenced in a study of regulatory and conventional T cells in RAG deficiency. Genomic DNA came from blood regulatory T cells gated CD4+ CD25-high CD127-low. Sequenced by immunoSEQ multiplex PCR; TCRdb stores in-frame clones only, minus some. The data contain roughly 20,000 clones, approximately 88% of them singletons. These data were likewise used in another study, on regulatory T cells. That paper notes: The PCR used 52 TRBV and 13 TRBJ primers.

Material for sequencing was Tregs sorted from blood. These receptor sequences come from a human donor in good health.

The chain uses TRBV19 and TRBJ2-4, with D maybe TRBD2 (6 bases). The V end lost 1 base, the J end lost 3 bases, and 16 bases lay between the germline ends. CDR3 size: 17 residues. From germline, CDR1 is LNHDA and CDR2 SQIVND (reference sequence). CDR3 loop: CASSIVEGSIVKNIQYF. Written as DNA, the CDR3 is TGTGCCAGTAGTATAGTGGAGGGGTCAATAGTCAAAAACATTCAGTACTTC.

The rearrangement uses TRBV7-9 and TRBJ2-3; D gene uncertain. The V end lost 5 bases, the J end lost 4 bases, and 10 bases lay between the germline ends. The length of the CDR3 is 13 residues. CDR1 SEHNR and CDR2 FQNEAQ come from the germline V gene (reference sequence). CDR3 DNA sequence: TGTGCCAGCAGCCCGAAAGGGCCAGATACGCAGTATTTT. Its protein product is CASSPKGPDTQYF.

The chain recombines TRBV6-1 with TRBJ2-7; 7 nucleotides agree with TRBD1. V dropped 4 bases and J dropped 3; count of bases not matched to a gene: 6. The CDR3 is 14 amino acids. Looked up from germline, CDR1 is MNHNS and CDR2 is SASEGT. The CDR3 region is CASSGDSGGYEQYF. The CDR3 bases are TGTGCCAGCAGTGGGGACAGCGGTGGCTACGAGCAGTACTTC.

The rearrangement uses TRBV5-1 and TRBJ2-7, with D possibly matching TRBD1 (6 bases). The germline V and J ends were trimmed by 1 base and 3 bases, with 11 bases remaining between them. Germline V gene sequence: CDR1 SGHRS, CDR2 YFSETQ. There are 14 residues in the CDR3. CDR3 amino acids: CASSLTGMLYEQYF. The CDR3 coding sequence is TGCGCCAGCAGCTTGACAGGGATGCTCTACGAGCAGTACTTC.

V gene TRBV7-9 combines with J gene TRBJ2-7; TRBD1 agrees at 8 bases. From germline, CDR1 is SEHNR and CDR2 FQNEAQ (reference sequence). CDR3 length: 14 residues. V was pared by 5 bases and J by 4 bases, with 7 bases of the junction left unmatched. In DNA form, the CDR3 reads TGTGCCAGCAGCCTAGGGACAGGAGCGTACGAGCAGTACTTC. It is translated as CASSLGTGAYEQYF.